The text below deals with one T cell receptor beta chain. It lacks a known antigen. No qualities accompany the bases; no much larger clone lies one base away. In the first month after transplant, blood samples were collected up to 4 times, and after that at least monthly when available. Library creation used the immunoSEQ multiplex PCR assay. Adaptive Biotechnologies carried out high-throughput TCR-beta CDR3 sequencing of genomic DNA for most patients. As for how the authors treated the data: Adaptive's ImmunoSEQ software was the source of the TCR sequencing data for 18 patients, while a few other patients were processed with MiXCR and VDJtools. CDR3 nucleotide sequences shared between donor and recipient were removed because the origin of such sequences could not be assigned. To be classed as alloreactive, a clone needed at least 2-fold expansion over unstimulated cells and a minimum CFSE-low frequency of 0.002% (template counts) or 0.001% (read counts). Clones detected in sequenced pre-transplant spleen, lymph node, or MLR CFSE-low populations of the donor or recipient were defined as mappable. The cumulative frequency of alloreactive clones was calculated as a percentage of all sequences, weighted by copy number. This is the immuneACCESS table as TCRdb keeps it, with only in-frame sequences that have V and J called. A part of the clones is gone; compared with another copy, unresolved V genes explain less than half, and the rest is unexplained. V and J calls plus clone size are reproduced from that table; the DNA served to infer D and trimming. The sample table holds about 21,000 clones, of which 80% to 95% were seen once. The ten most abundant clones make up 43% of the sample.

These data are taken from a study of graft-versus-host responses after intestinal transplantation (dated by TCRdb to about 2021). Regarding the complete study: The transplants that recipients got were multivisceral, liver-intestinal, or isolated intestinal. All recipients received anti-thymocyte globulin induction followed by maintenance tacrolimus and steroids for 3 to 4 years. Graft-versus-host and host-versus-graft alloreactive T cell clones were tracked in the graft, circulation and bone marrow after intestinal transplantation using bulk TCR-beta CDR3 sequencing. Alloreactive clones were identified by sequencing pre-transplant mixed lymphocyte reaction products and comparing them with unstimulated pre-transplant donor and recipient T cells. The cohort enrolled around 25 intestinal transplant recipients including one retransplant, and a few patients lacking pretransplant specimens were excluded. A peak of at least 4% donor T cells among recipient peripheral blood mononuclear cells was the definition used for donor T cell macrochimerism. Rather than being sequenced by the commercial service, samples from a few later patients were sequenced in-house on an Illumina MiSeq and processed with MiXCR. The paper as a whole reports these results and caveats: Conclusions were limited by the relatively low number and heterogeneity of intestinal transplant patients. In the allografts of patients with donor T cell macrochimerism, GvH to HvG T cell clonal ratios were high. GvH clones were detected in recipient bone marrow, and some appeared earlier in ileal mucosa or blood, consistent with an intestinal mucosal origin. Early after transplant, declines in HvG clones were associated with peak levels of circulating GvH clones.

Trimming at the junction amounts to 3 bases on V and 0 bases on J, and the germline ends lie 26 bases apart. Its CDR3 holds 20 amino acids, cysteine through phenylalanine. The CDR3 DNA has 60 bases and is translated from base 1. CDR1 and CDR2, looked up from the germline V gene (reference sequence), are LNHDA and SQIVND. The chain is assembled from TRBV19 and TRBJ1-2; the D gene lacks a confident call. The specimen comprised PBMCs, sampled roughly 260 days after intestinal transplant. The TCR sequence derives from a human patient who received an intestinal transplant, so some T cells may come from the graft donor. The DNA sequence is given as TGTGCCAGTAGTATCTTCCGTCTTGCATTAAGAGGCTCACCTAACTATGGCTACACCTTC. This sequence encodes CASSIFRLALRGSPNYGYTF.